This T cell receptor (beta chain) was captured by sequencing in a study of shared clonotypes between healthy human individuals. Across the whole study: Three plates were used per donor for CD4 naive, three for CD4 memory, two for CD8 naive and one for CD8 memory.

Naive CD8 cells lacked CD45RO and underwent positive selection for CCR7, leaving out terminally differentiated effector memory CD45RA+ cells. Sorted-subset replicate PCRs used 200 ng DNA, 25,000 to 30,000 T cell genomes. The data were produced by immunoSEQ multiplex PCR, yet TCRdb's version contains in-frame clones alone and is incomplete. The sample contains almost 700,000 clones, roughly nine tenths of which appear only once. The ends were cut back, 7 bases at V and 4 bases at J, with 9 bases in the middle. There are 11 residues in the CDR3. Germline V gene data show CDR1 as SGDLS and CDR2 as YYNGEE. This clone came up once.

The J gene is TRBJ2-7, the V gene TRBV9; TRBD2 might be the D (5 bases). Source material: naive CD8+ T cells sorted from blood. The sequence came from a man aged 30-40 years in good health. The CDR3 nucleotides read TGTGCCAGCGGGAGTAGGTACGAGCAGTACTTC. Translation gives CASGSRYEQYF.